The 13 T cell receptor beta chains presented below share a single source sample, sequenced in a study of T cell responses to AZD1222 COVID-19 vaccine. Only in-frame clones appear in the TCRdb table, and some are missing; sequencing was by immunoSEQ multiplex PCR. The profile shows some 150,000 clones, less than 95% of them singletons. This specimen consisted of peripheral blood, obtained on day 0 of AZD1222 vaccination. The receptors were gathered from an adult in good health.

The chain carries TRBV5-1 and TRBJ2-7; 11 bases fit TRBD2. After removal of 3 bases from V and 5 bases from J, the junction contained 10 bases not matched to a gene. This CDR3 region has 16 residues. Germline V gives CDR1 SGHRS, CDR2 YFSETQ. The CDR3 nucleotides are TGCGCCAGCAGCTCGCCCACCGGGACTAGCGGCCACGAGCAGTACGTC. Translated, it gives CASSSPTGTSGHEQYV.

The CDR3 spells CASSLESTGANVLTF. CDR3 sequence (DNA): TGTGCCAGCAGCTTGGAGAGTACGGGGGCCAACGTCCTGACTTTC. The chain has TRBV5-4 and TRBJ2-6; no firm D call. From germline, CDR1 is SGHNT and CDR2 YYREEE (reference sequence). The CDR3 runs 15 residues. Trimming cost V 0 bases and J 4 bases, with 8 bases left between them. Full variable domain (outside the CDR3, taken from reference TRBV5-4 and TRBJ2-6): ETGVTQSPTHLIKTRGQQVTLRCSSQSGHNTVSWYQQALGQGPQFIFQYYREEENGRGNFPPRFSGLQFPNYSSELNVNALELDDSALYLCASSLESTGANVLTFGAGSRLTVL.

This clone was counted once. The CDR3 spells CASIRGPGGGAADTQYF. The CDR3 DNA reads TGTGCCAGCATCCGGGGCCCAGGAGGGGGCGCGGCAGATACGCAGTATTTT. The rearrangement uses TRBV9 and TRBJ2-3; TRBD1 is a possible D gene (7 bases). V dropped 6 bases and J dropped 4 bases, with 24 bases sitting between them. This CDR3 spans 17 amino acids. Germline loops: CDR1 SGDLS, CDR2 YYNGEE. Full variable domain (remainder filled in from reference TRBV9 and TRBJ2-3): DSGVTQTPKHLITATGQRVTLRCSPRSGDLSVYWYQQSLDQGLQFLIQYYNGEERAKGNILERFSAQQFPDLHSELNLSSLELGDSALYFCASIRGPGGGAADTQYFGPGTRLTVL.

CDR3 in DNA: TGCAGTGCGTCTACAGGTAAAGAGCAGTTCTTC. Translated, it gives CSASTGKEQFF. The rearrangement uses TRBV20-1 and TRBJ2-1; D is perhaps TRBD1 (5 bases). Trimming left V 6 bases short and J 10 bases short, with 13 bases between. Germline-derived CDR1 and CDR2 are DFQATT and SNEGSKA (reference sequence). CDR3 length: 11 residues.

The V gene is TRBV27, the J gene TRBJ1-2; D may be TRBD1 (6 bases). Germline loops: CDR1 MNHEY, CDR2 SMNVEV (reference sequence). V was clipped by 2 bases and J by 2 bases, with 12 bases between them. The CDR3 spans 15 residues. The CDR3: CASSLEVQGNYGYTF. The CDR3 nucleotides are TGTGCCAGCAGTTTAGAGGTCCAGGGGAACTATGGCTACACCTTC.

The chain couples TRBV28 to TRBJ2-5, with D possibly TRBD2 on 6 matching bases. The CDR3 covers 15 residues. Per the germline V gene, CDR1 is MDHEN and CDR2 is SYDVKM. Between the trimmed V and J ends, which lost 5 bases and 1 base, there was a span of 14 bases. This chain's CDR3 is CASSERTTLQETQYF. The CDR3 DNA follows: TGTGCCAGCAGTGAGCGGACTACCCTCCAAGAGACCCAGTACTTC.

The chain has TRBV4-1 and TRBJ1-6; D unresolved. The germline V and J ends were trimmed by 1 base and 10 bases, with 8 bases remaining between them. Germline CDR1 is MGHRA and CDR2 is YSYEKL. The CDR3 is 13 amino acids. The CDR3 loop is CASSQVGESPLHF. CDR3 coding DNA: TGCGCCAGCAGCCAAGTAGGCGAATCACCCCTCCACTTT.

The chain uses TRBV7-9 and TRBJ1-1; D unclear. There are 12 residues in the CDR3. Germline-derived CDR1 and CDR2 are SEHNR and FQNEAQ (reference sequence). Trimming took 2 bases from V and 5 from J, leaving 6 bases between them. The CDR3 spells CASSLLGTEAFF. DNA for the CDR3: TGTGCCAGCAGCTTATTGGGAACTGAAGCTTTCTTT.

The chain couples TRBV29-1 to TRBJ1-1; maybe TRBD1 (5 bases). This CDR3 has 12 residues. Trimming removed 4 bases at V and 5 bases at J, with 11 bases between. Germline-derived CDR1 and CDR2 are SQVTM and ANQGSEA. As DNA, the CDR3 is TGCAGCGTTGTTTTATGGGGGACTGAAGCTTTCTTT. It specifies CSVVLWGTEAFF.

The CDR3 sequence: CASSLEQDGGYTF. The CDR3 DNA sequence: TGTGCCAGCAGTTTAGAACAGGACGGAGGCTACACCTTC. The chain recombines TRBV12-3 or TRBV12-4 with TRBJ1-2; D perhaps matches TRBD1 (5 bases). V gave up 1 base and J gave up 8 bases, with 11 bases separating them. The CDR3 is 13 amino acids.

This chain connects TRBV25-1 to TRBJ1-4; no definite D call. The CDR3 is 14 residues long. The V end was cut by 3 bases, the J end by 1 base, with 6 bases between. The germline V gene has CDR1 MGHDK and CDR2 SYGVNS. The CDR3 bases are TGTGCCAGCAGTGACCCTGTAACTAATGAAAAACTGTTTTTT. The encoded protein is CASSDPVTNEKLFF.

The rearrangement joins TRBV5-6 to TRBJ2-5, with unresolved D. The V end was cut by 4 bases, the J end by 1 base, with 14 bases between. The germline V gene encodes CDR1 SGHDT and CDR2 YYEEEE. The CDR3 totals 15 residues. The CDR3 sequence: CASSAATRLQETQYF. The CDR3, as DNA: TGTGCCAGCAGCGCCGCGACACGGCTCCAAGAGACCCAGTACTTC.

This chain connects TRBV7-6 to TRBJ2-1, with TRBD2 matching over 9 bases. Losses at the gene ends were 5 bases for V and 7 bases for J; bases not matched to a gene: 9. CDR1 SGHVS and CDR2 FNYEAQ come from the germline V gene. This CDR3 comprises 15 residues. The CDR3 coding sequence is TGTGCCAGCAGCAGAGCCGGGACTAGCCCTAATGAGCAGTTCTTC. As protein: CASSRAGTSPNEQFF.